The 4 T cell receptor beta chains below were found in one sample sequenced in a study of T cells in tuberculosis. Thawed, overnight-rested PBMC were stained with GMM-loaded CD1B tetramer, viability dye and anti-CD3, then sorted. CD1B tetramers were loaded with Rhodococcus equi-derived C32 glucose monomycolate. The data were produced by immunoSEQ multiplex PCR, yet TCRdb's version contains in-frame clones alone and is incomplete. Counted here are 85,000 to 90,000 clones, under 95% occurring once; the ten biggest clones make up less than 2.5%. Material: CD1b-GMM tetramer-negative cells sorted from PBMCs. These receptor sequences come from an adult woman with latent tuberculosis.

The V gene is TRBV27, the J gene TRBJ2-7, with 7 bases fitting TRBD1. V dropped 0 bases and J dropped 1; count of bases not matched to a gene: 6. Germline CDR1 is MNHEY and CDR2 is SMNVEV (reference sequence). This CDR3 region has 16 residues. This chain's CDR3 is CASSLSGQTPSYEQYV. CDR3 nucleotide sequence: TGTGCCAGCAGTTTATCGGGACAGACCCCTTCCTACGAGCAGTACGTC.

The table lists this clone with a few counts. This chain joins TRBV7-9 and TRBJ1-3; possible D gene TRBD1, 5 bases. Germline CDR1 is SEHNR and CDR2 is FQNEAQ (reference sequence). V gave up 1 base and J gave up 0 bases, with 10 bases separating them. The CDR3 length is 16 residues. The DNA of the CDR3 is TGTGCCAGCAGCTTAGGAAACAGGATCTCTGGAAACACCATATATTTT. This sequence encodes CASSLGNRISGNTIYF.

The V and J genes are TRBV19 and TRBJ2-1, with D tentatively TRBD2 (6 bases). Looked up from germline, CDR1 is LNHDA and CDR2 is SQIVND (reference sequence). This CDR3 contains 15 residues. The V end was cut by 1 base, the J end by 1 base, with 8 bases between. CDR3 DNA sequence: TGTGCCAGTAGTATAGTGGAGGGATCCTACAATGAGCAGTTCTTC. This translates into CASSIVEGSYNEQFF.

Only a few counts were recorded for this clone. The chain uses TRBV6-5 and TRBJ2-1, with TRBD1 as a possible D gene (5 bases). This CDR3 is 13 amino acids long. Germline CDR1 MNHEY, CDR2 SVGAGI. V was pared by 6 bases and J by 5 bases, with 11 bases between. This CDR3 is CASSVTVNNEQFF. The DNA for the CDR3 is TGTGCCAGCAGCGTGACAGTGAACAATGAGCAGTTCTTC.